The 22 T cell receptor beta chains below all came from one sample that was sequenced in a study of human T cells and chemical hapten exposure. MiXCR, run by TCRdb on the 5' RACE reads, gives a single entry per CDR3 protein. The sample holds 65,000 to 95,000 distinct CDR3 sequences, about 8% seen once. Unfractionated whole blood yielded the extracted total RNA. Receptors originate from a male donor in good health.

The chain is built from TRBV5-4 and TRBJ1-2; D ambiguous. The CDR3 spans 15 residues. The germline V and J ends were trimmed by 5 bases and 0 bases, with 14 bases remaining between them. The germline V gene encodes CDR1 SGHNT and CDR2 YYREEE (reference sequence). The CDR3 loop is CASRRSQRSNYGYTF. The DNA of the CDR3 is TGTGCCAGCAGACGCTCACAGCGATCTAACTATGGCTACACCTTC.

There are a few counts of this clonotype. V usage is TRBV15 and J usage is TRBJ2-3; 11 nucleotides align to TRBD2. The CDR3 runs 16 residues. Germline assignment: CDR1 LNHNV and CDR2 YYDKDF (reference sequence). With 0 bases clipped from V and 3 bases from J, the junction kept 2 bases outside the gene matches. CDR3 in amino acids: CATSRDTSGSTDTQYF. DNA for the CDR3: TGTGCCACCAGCAGAGATACTAGCGGGAGTACAGATACGCAGTATTTT. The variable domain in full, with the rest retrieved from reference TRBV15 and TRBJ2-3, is DAMVIQNPRYQVTQFGKPVTLSCSQTLNHNVMYWYQQKSSQAPKLLFHYYDKDFNNEADTPDNFQSRRPNTSFCFLDIRSPGLGDTAMYLCATSRDTSGSTDTQYFGPGTRLTVL.

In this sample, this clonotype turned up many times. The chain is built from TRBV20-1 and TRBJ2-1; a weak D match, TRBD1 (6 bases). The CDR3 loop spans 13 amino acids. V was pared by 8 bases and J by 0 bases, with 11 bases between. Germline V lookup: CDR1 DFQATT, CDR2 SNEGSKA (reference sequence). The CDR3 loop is CSSWTASYNEQFF. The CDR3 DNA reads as TGCAGTTCTTGGACAGCCTCCTACAATGAGCAGTTCTTC.

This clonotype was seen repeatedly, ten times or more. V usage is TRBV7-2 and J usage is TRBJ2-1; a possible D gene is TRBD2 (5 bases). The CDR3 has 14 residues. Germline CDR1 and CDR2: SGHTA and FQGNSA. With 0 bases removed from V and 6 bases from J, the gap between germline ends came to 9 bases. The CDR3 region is CASSLAASSNEQFF. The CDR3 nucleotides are TGTGCCAGCAGCTTAGCGGCTAGCTCCAATGAGCAGTTCTTC.

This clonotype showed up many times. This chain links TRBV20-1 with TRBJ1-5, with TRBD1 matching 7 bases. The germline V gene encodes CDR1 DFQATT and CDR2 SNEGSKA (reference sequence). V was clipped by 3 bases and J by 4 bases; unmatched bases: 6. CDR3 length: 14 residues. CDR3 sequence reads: CSASTTGANQPQHF. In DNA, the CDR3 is TGCAGTGCTAGCACCACAGGGGCTAATCAGCCCCAGCATTTT.

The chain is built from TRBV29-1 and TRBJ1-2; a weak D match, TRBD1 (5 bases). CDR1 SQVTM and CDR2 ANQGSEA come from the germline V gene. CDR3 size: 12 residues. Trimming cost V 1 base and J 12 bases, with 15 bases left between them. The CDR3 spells CSVEGFRDFNTF. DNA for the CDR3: TGCAGCGTTGAAGGCTTCAGGGATTTTAACACCTTC.

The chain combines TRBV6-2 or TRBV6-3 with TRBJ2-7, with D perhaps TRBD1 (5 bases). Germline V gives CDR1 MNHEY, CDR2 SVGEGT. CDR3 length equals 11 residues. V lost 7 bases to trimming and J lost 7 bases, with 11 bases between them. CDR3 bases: TGTGCCAGCAAAAGGGGAACGGAGCAGTACTTC. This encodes CASKRGTEQYF.

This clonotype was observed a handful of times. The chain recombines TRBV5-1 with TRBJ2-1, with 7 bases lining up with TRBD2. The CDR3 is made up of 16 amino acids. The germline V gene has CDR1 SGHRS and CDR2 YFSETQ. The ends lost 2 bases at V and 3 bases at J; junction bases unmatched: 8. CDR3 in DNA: TGCGCCAGCAGCTTAGGGACTAAAAGAATCTACAATGAGCAGTTCTTC. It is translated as CASSLGTKRIYNEQFF.

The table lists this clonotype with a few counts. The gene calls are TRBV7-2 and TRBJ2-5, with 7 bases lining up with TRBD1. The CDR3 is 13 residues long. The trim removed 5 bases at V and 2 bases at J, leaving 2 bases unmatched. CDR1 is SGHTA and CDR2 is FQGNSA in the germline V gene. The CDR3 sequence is CASSPQGQETQYF. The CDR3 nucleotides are TGTGCCAGCAGCCCACAGGGGCAAGAGACCCAGTACTTC.

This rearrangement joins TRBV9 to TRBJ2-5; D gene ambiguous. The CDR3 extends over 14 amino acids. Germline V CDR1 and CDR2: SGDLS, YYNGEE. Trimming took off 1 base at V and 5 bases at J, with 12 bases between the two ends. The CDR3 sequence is CASSVNLIVETQYF. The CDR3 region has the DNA TGTGCCAGCAGCGTAAATCTTATAGTGGAGACCCAGTACTTC.

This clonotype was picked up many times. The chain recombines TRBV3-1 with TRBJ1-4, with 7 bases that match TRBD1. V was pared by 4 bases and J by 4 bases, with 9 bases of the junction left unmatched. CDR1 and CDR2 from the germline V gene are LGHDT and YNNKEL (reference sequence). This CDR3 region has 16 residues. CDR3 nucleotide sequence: TGTGCCAGCAGCCCTTTTTTGACAGGGAATAATGAAAAACTGTTTTTT. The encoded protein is CASSPFLTGNNEKLFF.

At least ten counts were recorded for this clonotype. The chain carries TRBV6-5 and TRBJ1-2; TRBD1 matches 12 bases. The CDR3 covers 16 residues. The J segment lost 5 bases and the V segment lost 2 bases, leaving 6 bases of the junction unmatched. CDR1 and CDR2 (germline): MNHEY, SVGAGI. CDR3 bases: TGTGCCAGCAGTTACGGGACAGGGGGCGGGCGGTATGGCTACACCTTC. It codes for CASSYGTGGGRYGYTF.

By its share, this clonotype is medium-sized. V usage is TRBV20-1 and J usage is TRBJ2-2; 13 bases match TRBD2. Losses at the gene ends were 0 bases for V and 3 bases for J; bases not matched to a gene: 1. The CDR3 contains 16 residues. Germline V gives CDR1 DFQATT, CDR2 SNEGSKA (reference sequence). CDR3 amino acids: CSARDTSGGDTGELFF. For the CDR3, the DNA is TGCAGTGCTAGAGATACTAGCGGGGGGGACACCGGGGAGCTGTTTTTT.

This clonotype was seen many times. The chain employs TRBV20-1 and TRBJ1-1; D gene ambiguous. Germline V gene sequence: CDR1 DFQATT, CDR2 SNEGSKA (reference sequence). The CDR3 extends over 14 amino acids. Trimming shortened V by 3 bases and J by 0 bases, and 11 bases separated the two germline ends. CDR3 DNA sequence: TGCAGTGCTAGGGAAGGGATTCTGAACACTGAAGCTTTCTTT. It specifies CSAREGILNTEAFF.

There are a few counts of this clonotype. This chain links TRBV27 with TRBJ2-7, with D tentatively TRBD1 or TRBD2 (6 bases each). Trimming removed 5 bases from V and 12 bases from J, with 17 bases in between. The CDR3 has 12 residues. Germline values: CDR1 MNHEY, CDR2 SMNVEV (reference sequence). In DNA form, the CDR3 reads TGTGCCAGCAGTCTAGGGGGGAATCCGTTGTACTTC. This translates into CASSLGGNPLYF.

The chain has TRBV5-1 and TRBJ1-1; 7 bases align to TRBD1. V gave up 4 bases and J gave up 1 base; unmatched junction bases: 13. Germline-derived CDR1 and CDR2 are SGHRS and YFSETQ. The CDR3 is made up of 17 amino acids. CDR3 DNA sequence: TGCGCCAGCAGCCCTGGGACAGAACTAGAGCAGAACACTGAAGCTTTCTTT. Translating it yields CASSPGTELEQNTEAFF.

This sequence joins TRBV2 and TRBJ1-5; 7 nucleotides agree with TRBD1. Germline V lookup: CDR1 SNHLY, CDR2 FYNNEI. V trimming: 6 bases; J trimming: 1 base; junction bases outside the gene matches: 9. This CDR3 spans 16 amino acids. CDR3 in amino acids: CASSETGSTSNQPQHF. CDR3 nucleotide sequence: TGTGCCAGCAGCGAGACAGGGTCTACAAGCAATCAGCCCCAGCATTTT.

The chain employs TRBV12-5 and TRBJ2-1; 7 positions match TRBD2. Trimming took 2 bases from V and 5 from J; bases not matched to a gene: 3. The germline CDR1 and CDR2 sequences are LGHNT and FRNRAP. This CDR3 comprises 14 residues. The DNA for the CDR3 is TGTGCTAGTGGTTTGACCCTAGCGGACAATGAGCAGTTCTTC. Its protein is CASGLTLADNEQFF.

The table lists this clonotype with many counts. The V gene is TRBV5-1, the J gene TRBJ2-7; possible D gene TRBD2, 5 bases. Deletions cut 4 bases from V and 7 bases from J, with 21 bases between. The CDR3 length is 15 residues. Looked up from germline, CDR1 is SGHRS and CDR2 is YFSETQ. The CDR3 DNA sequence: TGCGCCAGCAGCACCTCCGGAGCGGCGCAGAGGGAGCAGTACTTC. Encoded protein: CASSTSGAAQREQYF.

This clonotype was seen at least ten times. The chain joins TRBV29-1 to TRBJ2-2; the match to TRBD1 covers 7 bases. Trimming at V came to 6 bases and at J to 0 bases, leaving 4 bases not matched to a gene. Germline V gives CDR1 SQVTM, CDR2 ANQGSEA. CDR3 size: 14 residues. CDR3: CSVADRPNTGELFF. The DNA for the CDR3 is TGCAGCGTCGCGGACAGGCCGAACACCGGGGAGCTGTTTTTT.

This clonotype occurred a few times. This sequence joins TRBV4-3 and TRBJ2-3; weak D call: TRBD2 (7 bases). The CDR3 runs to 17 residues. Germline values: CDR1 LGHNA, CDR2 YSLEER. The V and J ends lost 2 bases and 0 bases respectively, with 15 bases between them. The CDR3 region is CASSQISRGASTDTQYF. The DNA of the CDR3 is TGCGCCAGCAGCCAAATTTCCCGGGGGGCAAGCACAGATACGCAGTATTTT.

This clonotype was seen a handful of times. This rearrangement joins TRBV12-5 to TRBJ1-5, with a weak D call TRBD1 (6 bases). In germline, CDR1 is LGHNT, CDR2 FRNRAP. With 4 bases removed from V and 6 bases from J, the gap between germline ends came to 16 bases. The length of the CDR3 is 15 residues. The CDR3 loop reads CASGSPQGFGQPQHF. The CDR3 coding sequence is TGTGCTAGTGGTTCACCACAGGGATTTGGTCAGCCCCAGCATTTT.